This TCR beta chain was sequenced during a study of response to subunit inactivated influenza vaccine (dated 2018 in TCRdb). For the study in its entirety: To follow how T cells responded to a trivalent subunit inactivated influenza vaccine, the researchers relied on deep quantitative profiling of the T cell receptor repertoire. General findings and caveats noted by the study authors: The authors suggested that each seasonal influenza vaccination may recruit only a limited number of new T cells.

The library came from RT-PCR. Data came from an Illumina HiSeq 2500. TCRdb reran the public reads through fastp at Q25 and MiXCR, keeping productive beta chains. Every entry covers one CDR3 protein and lists the most common genes and DNA from its rows. In this sample the table shows under 950,000 distinct CDR3 sequences, around 20% of which occur a single time. More than 8.5% of the sample lies in the top ten. In this sample, this clonotype turned up a few times. Its specific antigen is unknown. The record has no base qualities; no much larger clone is one base away. Its CDR3 holds 15 amino acids, cysteine through phenylalanine. CDR3 DNA only is kept here, 45 bases in frame from base 1. Trimming costs V 2 bases and J 0 bases, and their ends lie 11 bases apart. CDR1 LGHNA and CDR2 YSLEER are derived from the germline V gene.

The receptor was derived from a man aged 50-59 years who received an inactivated influenza vaccine. Donor details come from another sample of the same person, matched by shared clones. Sequences were derived from PBMCs from blood, sampled 5 days after vaccination. The sequence links TRBV4-3 to TRBJ2-7; TRBD1 is a weak D gene call, 5 bases matching. DNA sequence: TGCGCCAGCAGCCAACTCAGGGAACCCTCCTACGAGCAGTACTTC. Its protein reads: CASSQLREPSYEQYF.